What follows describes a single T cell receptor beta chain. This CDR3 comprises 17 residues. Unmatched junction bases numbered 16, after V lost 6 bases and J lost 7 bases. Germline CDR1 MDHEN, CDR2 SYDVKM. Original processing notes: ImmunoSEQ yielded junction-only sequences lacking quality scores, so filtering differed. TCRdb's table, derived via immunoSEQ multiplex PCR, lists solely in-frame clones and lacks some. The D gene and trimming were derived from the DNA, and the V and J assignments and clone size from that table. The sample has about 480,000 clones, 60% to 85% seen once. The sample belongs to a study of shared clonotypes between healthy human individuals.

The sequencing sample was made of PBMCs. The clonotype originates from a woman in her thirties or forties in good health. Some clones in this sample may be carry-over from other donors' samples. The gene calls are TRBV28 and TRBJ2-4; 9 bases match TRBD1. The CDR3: CASSSPRQGDPRNIQYF. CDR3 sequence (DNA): TGTGCCAGCAGCTCCCCGCGACAGGGGGACCCAAGGAACATTCAGTACTTC.